This is a list of T cell receptor beta chains from one sample in a study of blood T cell repertoires in COVID-19. This table comes from immunoSEQ multiplex PCR, and its TCRdb copy is limited to in-frame clones, with some not included. The repertoire holds about 130,000 clones, with about 89% as singletons. Sequencing was performed on peripheral blood. The receptor source for this set is a woman aged 55-70 years with acute or convalescent COVID-19. Each CDR3 is given with its conserved first and last residue. The D gene is left open where the match is weak. The size of a clone is reported for some rows only, either as once, few or many, or as a class for expanded clones.

D gene: TRBD2; J gene: TRBJ2-7; V gene: TRBV27; clone size: .; CDR3 protein: CASRTPGLQFYEQYF; CDR3 DNA: TGTGCCAGCAGGACTCCGGGACTACAGTTCTACGAGCAGTACTTC
D gene: .; J gene: TRBJ2-7; V gene: TRBV30; clone size: few; CDR3 protein: CAWSRDTGSYEQYF; CDR3 DNA: TGTGCCTGGAGCCGGGACACGGGATCCTACGAGCAGTACTTC
D gene: .; J gene: TRBJ1-2; V gene: TRBV25-1; clone size: .; CDR3 protein: CASSEQGPSGYTF; CDR3 DNA: TGTGCCAGCAGTGAACAGGGTCCGTCGGGCTACACCTTC
D gene: TRBD1; J gene: TRBJ2-6; V gene: TRBV6-1; clone size: .; CDR3 protein: CASSEGGPTGVYVRANVLTF; CDR3 DNA: TGTGCCAGCAGTGAAGGGGGTCCAACAGGGGTCTACGTCCGGGCCAACGTCCTGACTTTC
D gene: TRBD1; J gene: TRBJ2-2; V gene: TRBV5-1; clone size: .; CDR3 protein: CASGTASNTGELFF; CDR3 DNA: TGCGCCAGCGGGACAGCCTCGAACACCGGGGAGCTGTTTTTT
D gene: .; J gene: TRBJ2-1; V gene: TRBV5-1; clone size: .; CDR3 protein: CASSLVADSYNEQFF; CDR3 DNA: TGCGCCAGCAGCTTGGTTGCGGACTCCTACAATGAGCAGTTCTTC
D gene: .; J gene: TRBJ1-1; V gene: TRBV6-5; clone size: .; CDR3 protein: CASTLREGGAFF; CDR3 DNA: TGTGCCAGCACTCTACGGGAAGGGGGAGCTTTCTTT
D gene: .; J gene: TRBJ1-4; V gene: TRBV5-1; clone size: few; CDR3 protein: CASSMGFRVDEKLFF; CDR3 DNA: TGCGCCAGCAGCATGGGATTCAGGGTGGATGAAAAACTGTTTTTT
D gene: TRBD1; J gene: TRBJ1-2; V gene: TRBV6-5; clone size: .; CDR3 protein: CASSYQATGRGYTF; CDR3 DNA: TGTGCCAGCAGTTACCAGGCGACAGGGCGGGGCTACACCTTC
D gene: TRBD1; J gene: TRBJ2-7; V gene: TRBV7-3; clone size: .; CDR3 protein: CASSLGTEYEQYF; CDR3 DNA: TGTGCCAGCAGCTTGGGGACAGAGTACGAGCAGTACTTC
D gene: .; J gene: TRBJ1-5; V gene: TRBV30; clone size: few; CDR3 protein: CAWSRGGSNQPQHF; CDR3 DNA: TGTGCCTGGAGTAGGGGAGGGAGCAATCAGCCCCAGCATTTT
D gene: TRBD2; J gene: TRBJ2-2; V gene: TRBV2; clone size: once; CDR3 protein: CASSKTSGRARTGELFF; CDR3 DNA: TGTGCCAGCAGTAAGACTAGCGGGAGGGCGCGGACCGGGGAGCTGTTTTTT
D gene: TRBD2; J gene: TRBJ2-1; V gene: TRBV5-1; clone size: .; CDR3 protein: CASSSLIAGPDNEQFF; CDR3 DNA: TGCGCCAGCAGCTCGTTGATAGCGGGACCCGACAATGAGCAGTTCTTC
D gene: TRBD1; J gene: TRBJ1-1; V gene: TRBV7-8; clone size: .; CDR3 protein: CASRGRTGGSGEAFF; CDR3 DNA: TGTGCCAGCAGAGGCAGGACAGGGGGGAGTGGAGAAGCTTTCTTT
D gene: TRBD1; J gene: TRBJ1-5; V gene: TRBV28; clone size: once; CDR3 protein: CASSLGQVANQPQHF; CDR3 DNA: TGTGCCAGCAGTTTAGGACAGGTCGCGAATCAGCCCCAGCATTTT
D gene: .; J gene: TRBJ1-1; V gene: TRBV6-5; clone size: .; CDR3 protein: CASRQPQYTEAFF; CDR3 DNA: TGTGCCAGCAGACAGCCCCAATACACTGAAGCTTTCTTT
D gene: TRBD1; J gene: TRBJ1-1; V gene: TRBV18; clone size: .; CDR3 protein: CASSLERTGNTEAFF; CDR3 DNA: TGTGCCAGCTCATTGGAAAGGACAGGGAACACTGAAGCTTTCTTT
D gene: .; J gene: TRBJ2-1; V gene: TRBV6-4; clone size: .; CDR3 protein: CASSEIGVFPYNEQFF; CDR3 DNA: TGTGCCAGCAGTGAAATCGGGGTTTTCCCTTACAATGAGCAGTTCTTC
D gene: TRBD1; J gene: TRBJ1-4; V gene: TRBV28; clone size: .; CDR3 protein: CASSFRGRPEKLFF; CDR3 DNA: TGTGCCAGCAGTTTTAGGGGGCGTCCTGAAAAACTGTTTTTT
D gene: TRBD1; J gene: TRBJ1-5; V gene: TRBV30; clone size: .; CDR3 protein: CAWSTSGTGGRPQHF; CDR3 DNA: TGTGCCTGGAGTACCTCCGGGACAGGTGGACGGCCCCAGCATTTT
D gene: .; J gene: TRBJ1-1; V gene: TRBV21-1; clone size: .; CDR3 protein: CASSGWGQGIAEAFF; CDR3 DNA: .
D gene: .; J gene: TRBJ1-4; V gene: TRBV12-3/TRBV12-4; clone size: .; CDR3 protein: CASRGVRGEKLFF; CDR3 DNA: TGTGCCAGCAGGGGGGTGAGGGGGGAAAAACTGTTTTTT
D gene: .; J gene: TRBJ2-2; V gene: TRBV5-1; clone size: .; CDR3 protein: CASSLVPSHTGELFF; CDR3 DNA: TGCGCCAGCAGCTTGGTGCCTAGCCACACCGGGGAGCTGTTTTTT
D gene: .; J gene: TRBJ2-7; V gene: TRBV6-1; clone size: .; CDR3 protein: CASSVQGRGLLDYEQYF; CDR3 DNA: TGTGCCAGCAGTGTGCAGGGGAGGGGGTTATTGGACTACGAGCAGTACTTC
D gene: TRBD2; J gene: TRBJ2-3; V gene: TRBV5-1; clone size: .; CDR3 protein: CASSLDGTSVTDTQYF; CDR3 DNA: TGCGCCAGCAGCTTGGACGGGACTAGTGTGACAGATACGCAGTATTTT
D gene: TRBD1; J gene: TRBJ1-6; V gene: TRBV11-3; clone size: .; CDR3 protein: CASSLRDRFNSPLHF; CDR3 DNA: TGTGCCAGCAGCCTCCGGGACAGGTTTAATTCACCCCTCCACTTT
D gene: .; J gene: TRBJ1-6; V gene: TRBV25-1; clone size: .; CDR3 protein: CASSESLGIQGALHF; CDR3 DNA: TGTGCCAGCAGTGAATCCCTGGGAATACAGGGAGCCCTCCACTTT
D gene: .; J gene: TRBJ1-6; V gene: TRBV12-5; clone size: .; CDR3 protein: CASGLGGAYNSPLHF; CDR3 DNA: TGTGCTAGTGGTTTAGGGGGGGCCTATAATTCACCCCTCCACTTT
D gene: TRBD1; J gene: TRBJ1-2; V gene: TRBV6-5; clone size: once; CDR3 protein: CASSYQSGGQGGYTF; CDR3 DNA: TGTGCCAGCAGTTACCAATCAGGGGGCCAGGGAGGCTACACCTTC
D gene: TRBD1; J gene: TRBJ1-2; V gene: TRBV7-8; clone size: .; CDR3 protein: CASSIRGQRGYTF; CDR3 DNA: TGTGCCAGCAGCATCAGGGGGCAGCGAGGCTACACCTTC
D gene: .; J gene: TRBJ1-1; V gene: TRBV3-1/TRBV3-2; clone size: .; CDR3 protein: CASSSRSGTGFAFF; CDR3 DNA: TGTGCCAGCAGCTCCCGTTCAGGGACTGGGTTCGCTTTCTTT
D gene: TRBD2; J gene: TRBJ2-1; V gene: TRBV27; clone size: .; CDR3 protein: CASSLNMGGSVNEQFF; CDR3 DNA: TGTGCCAGCAGTTTAAATATGGGCGGGAGCGTGAATGAGCAGTTCTTC
D gene: .; J gene: TRBJ2-1; V gene: TRBV3-1/TRBV3-2; clone size: .; CDR3 protein: CASSRVGKYNEQFF; CDR3 DNA: TGTGCCAGCAGCCGGGTCGGGAAGTACAATGAGCAGTTCTTC
D gene: .; J gene: TRBJ2-5; V gene: TRBV15; clone size: .; CDR3 protein: CATSRDTLGETQYF; CDR3 DNA: TGTGCCACCAGCAGAGATACACTAGGGGAGACCCAGTACTTC
D gene: TRBD2; J gene: TRBJ2-1; V gene: TRBV10-3; clone size: once; CDR3 protein: CAISELASGSKGSYNEQFF; CDR3 DNA: TGTGCCATCAGTGAGTTGGCTAGCGGGAGCAAAGGCTCCTACAATGAGCAGTTCTTC
D gene: .; J gene: TRBJ2-1; V gene: TRBV24-1; clone size: .; CDR3 protein: CATSDPGPVSYNEQFF; CDR3 DNA: TGTGCCACCAGTGACCCTGGCCCTGTATCCTACAATGAGCAGTTCTTC
D gene: TRBD2; J gene: TRBJ2-1; V gene: TRBV9; clone size: .; CDR3 protein: CASSPRTSGRNEQFF; CDR3 DNA: TGTGCCAGCAGCCCCCGGACTAGCGGGAGAAATGAGCAGTTCTTC
D gene: .; J gene: TRBJ1-4; V gene: TRBV30; clone size: .; CDR3 protein: CAWKREKLFF; CDR3 DNA: TGTGCCTGGAAACGGGAAAAACTGTTTTTT
D gene: TRBD1; J gene: TRBJ1-6; V gene: TRBV19; clone size: .; CDR3 protein: CATGTGGAGSPLHF; CDR3 DNA: TGTGCCACCGGGACAGGGGGCGCGGGGTCACCCCTCCACTTT
D gene: .; J gene: TRBJ2-1; V gene: TRBV7-3; clone size: .; CDR3 protein: CASSPKGGNEQFF; CDR3 DNA: TGTGCCAGCAGCCCTAAGGGGGGGAATGAGCAGTTCTTC
D gene: .; J gene: TRBJ2-3; V gene: TRBV5-1; clone size: .; CDR3 protein: CASSLERGHSDTQYF; CDR3 DNA: TGCGCCAGCAGCTTGGAAAGGGGCCACTCGGATACGCAGTATTTT
D gene: .; J gene: TRBJ1-2; V gene: TRBV19; clone size: once; CDR3 protein: CASSIDSGSNGYTF; CDR3 DNA: TGTGCCAGTAGTATAGACTCAGGCTCCAATGGCTACACCTTC
D gene: TRBD2; J gene: TRBJ2-3; V gene: TRBV7-6; clone size: .; CDR3 protein: CASSLGLGRRTDTQYF; CDR3 DNA: TGTGCCAGCAGCTTAGGTCTCGGGAGGAGGACAGATACGCAGTATTTT
D gene: .; J gene: TRBJ1-1; V gene: TRBV18; clone size: .; CDR3 protein: CASSPYRDTEAFF; CDR3 DNA: TGTGCCAGCTCACCCTACAGGGACACTGAAGCTTTCTTT
D gene: .; J gene: TRBJ2-7; V gene: TRBV7-3; clone size: .; CDR3 protein: CASSLSRDSAHEQYF; CDR3 DNA: TGTGCCAGCAGCCTCTCTCGGGACTCGGCCCACGAGCAGTACTTC